This T cell receptor beta chain stems from a study of beta chain features in type 1 diabetes. Looking at the study overall: Examination of sorted cells across all samples involved approximately 100,000,000 cells. Study results and caveats: TCRB repertoires of naive, central memory and Treg cells appeared more similar among patients than among healthy donors. Insertions were fewer and deletions more numerous at VDJ junctions in type 1 diabetes patients. Shortening of TCRB CDR3s, moderate but significant, appeared in all four CD4+ subsets of Type 1 diabetes patients. Highly expressing activated T cells could be over-counted with a cDNA template.

The CDR3 is 18 residues long. Per the germline V gene, CDR1 is SGHVS and CDR2 is FQNEAQ. J lost 1 base, V lost 1 base, and 10 bases had no gene match. Isolated RNA was reverse transcribed in full, so expressed TCRB transcripts were sequenced. Sequencing used immunoSEQ multiplex PCR; TCRdb keeps in-frame clones, though not all of them. The data hold a few hundred thousand clones, with about 14% observed a single time. This clone turned up a few times. Its specificity is unknown. The J gene is TRBJ2-1, the V gene TRBV7-8; 7 bases map to TRBD2. The receptor was isolated from a woman between 18 and 29 years old with type 1 diabetes. Sequencing input: naive CD4+ T cells from blood. CDR3 in DNA: TGTGCCAGCAGCTTAGTCCGTCAGGCGGGAGTGTCCTACAATGAGCAGTTCTTC. As protein: CASSLVRQAGVSYNEQFF.